This section outlines one TCR beta chain sequence together with its context. The antigen remains unidentified. After removal of 6 bases from V and 4 bases from J, the junction contained 2 bases not matched to a gene. Germline CDR1 reads SQVTM; CDR2 reads ANQGSEA. This CDR3 region has 12 residues. In the PCR, 60 Vbeta and 13 Jbeta primers were used. Method: immunoSEQ multiplex PCR; TCRdb's copy keeps in-frame clones and lacks some. The sample lists 100,000 to 150,000 clones; approximately 80% were seen once. These data belong to a study of cytomegalovirus exposure and HLA in healthy donors. Regarding the study as a whole: Several of the most significant clusters appeared, in a later analysis, to be linked to common viral pathogens.

Sequencing was carried out using PBMCs. This TCR was sampled from a middle-aged man in good health and CMV-seronegative. V and J are TRBV29-1 and TRBJ1-4; 7 nucleotides align to TRBD1. The CDR3 DNA sequence: TGCAGCGTCCGACAGGGTAATGAAAAACTGTTTTTT. This sequence encodes CSVRQGNEKLFF.